This T cell receptor (beta chain) was found in a study of CDR3 diversity in severe acne. Each CDR3 protein gets one entry after TCRdb re-called the PCR reads with MiXCR. This repertoire shows over 70,000 distinct CDR3 sequences, around 49% found once; its top ten account for approximately 14%. Germline V gives CDR1 SGDLS, CDR2 YYNGEE. V lost 4 bases to trimming and J lost 4 bases, with 21 bases between them. The CDR3 has 16 residues. Comment on this clonotype: Being one base from a much bigger clone, this may be a read error.

This sequence originates from a male donor in good health, without acne. Sequenced input: blood. The rearrangement uses TRBV9 and TRBJ2-7; a weak D match, TRBD2 (5 bases). The CDR3 DNA sequence: TGTGCCAGCAGCTCAGAAGCGGACGGACTTTTGTACGAGCAGTACTTC. The encoded protein is CASSSEADGLLYEQYF.